The sequence of this T cell receptor beta chain was determined in a study of cytomegalovirus exposure and HLA in healthy donors. It was with 60 Vbeta and 13 Jbeta primers that the PCR ran. The table came from immunoSEQ multiplex PCR; TCRdb's copy has only in-frame clones and leaves some out. The sample lists 75,000 to 100,000 clones, 70% to 85% occurring once. Unmatched junction bases numbered 13, after V lost 8 bases and J lost 5 bases. The V gene's germline CDR1 is SQVTM and CDR2 ANQGSEA. CDR3 length: 15 amino acids. V gene TRBV29-1 combines with J gene TRBJ2-4; 9 positions agree with TRBD2. The clonotype was recovered from a man in his 60s in good health and CMV-seronegative. Sample: PBMCs. The CDR3 region has the DNA TGCAGCTATTCGCTGGGACTAGCCGTCCAAAACATTCAGTACTTC. This gives the protein CSYSLGLAVQNIQYF.